The 11 T cell receptor beta chains in this list originate from one sample, sequenced in a study of prognosis after radiotherapy for stage I lung cancer. Genomic DNA yielded TCR beta CDR3, amplified by two-round multiplex PCR. Primers specific to each TRBV and TRBJ gene drove first-round PCR. TCRdb re-analysed the multiplex PCR reads in MiXCR, keeping a single row per CDR3 protein. The table records around 30,000 distinct CDR3 sequences, 32% of them present only once. The specimen comprised PBMCs, sampled before or after stereotactic body radiation therapy (not recorded which). These receptors all stem from a donor at least 50 years old with non-small cell lung cancer.

With respect to this clonotype: At one boundary the junction diverges from the germline segment, which might be a read error. The CDR3 DNA reads TGCGCCAGCATCTTGGTTACTAACACCGGGGAACTGTTTTTT. Protein product: CASILVTNTGELFF. V and J are TRBV5-1 and TRBJ2-2; perhaps TRBD2 as D (5 bases). The length of the CDR3 is 14 residues. CDR1 SGHRS and CDR2 YFSETQ come from the germline V gene.

This clonotype occurred many times. The chain recombines TRBV30 with TRBJ2-3; 9 positions match TRBD2. Germline CDR1 is GTSNPN and CDR2 is SVGIG (reference sequence). V lost 0 bases, J lost 3 bases, and 7 bases stayed unmatched. The CDR3 extends over 16 amino acids. CDR3 sequence: CAWSVRGSGGTDTQYF. The CDR3 nucleotides are TGTGCCTGGAGTGTACGGGGTAGCGGGGGAACAGATACGCAGTATTTT.

Many counts were recorded for this clonotype. V and J are TRBV7-9 and TRBJ1-2, with a tentative D call TRBD1 (6 bases). V was pared by 1 base and J by 7 bases, with 16 bases between. The CDR3 runs to 15 residues. CDR1 is SEHNR and CDR2 is FQNEAQ in the germline V gene (reference sequence). The CDR3 here is CASSLGSGVRVGYTF. In nucleotides, the CDR3 is TGTGCCAGCAGCTTAGGATCAGGGGTACGGGTTGGCTACACCTTC.

There are many counts of this clonotype. The DNA of the CDR3 is TGTGCCAGCAGTTTGCGGGGAAGAGAGGGAGATACGCAGTATTTT. Translation: CASSLRGREGDTQYF. V usage is TRBV12-3 or TRBV12-4 and J usage is TRBJ2-3, with D possibly matching TRBD2 (6 bases). The ends were cut back, 3 bases at V and 5 bases at J, with 15 bases in the middle. CDR3 length: 15 residues.

This clonotype was seen repeatedly, ten times or more. The rearrangement uses TRBV6-1 and TRBJ2-7; 9 nucleotides match TRBD2. The CDR3 totals 13 residues. Germline V gene data show CDR1 as MNHNS and CDR2 as SASEGT. V was clipped by 7 bases and J by 1 base; unmatched bases: 2. Here the CDR3 reads CASTLAGSYEQYF. In DNA, the CDR3 is TGTGCCAGCACCCTAGCGGGGTCCTACGAGCAGTACTTC.

This clonotype was seen ten or more times. This chain uses TRBV5-1 with TRBJ2-7, with unresolved D. The CDR3 extends over 11 amino acids. From germline, CDR1 is SGHRS and CDR2 YFSETQ. Between the trimmed V and J ends, which lost 3 bases and 3 bases, there was a span of 4 bases. CDR3 sequence (DNA): TGCGCCAGCAGCTCTTTCTACGAGCAGTACTTC. This translates into CASSSFYEQYF.

This clonotype was counted only a few times. A far larger clone is one nucleotide away, so this likely arose from a read error. The gene calls are TRBV6-2 or TRBV6-3 and TRBJ1-2; perhaps TRBD1 as D (6 bases). V lost 7 bases, J lost 8 bases, and 17 bases lay in between. From germline, CDR1 is MNHEY and CDR2 SVGEGT. The CDR3 has 13 residues. CDR3 DNA: TGTGCCAGCATTGAAGCGGGGGGGGGCGGCTACACCTTC. Protein: CASIEAGGGGYTF.

Many counts were recorded for this clonotype. This chain uses TRBV28 with TRBJ1-2, with unresolved D. The germline V gene encodes CDR1 MDHEN and CDR2 SYDVKM. V was pared by 2 bases and J by 8 bases, with 12 bases between. The CDR3 covers 13 residues. The CDR3 is CASSLERVGGYTF. The CDR3 DNA reads TGTGCCAGCAGTTTAGAGAGGGTGGGCGGCTACACCTTC.

Regarding this clonotype: A far larger clone is just one base off, so this is likely a read error. V and J are TRBV6-4 and TRBJ2-1, with unresolved D. There are 15 residues in the CDR3. Trimming pared 6 bases from V and 0 bases from J, leaving 12 bases between. CDR1 and CDR2 (germline): MRHNA, SNTAGT. The chain's CDR3 is CASRTRILSYNEQFF. The DNA for the CDR3 is TGTGCCAGCAGGACAAGAATACTCTCCTACAATGAGCAGTTCTTC.

Points on this clonotype: A much larger clonotype is one base distant, so this may be a read error. The V call is TRBV5-5, the J call TRBJ1-1; weak D call: TRBD1 (5 bases). V was clipped by 6 bases and J by 5 bases, with 14 bases between them. CDR1 and CDR2 from the germline V gene are SGHKS and YYEKEE (reference sequence). This CDR3 is 13 amino acids long. The CDR3 reads CASIWGGGTEAFF. The CDR3 DNA is TGTGCCAGCATCTGGGGGGGAGGGACTGAAGCTTTCTTT. The full variable domain, completed using reference TRBV5-5 and TRBJ1-1, is DAGVTQSPTHLIKTRGQQVTLRCSPISGHKSVSWYQQVLGQGPQFIFQYYEKEERGRGNFPDRFSARQFPNYSSELNVNALLLGDSALYLCASIWGGGTEAFFGQGTRLTVV.

This clonotype was counted many times. This sequence joins TRBV24-1 and TRBJ1-3, with no clear D. Germline loops: CDR1 KGHDR, CDR2 SFDVKD. This CDR3 has 22 amino acids. V was trimmed by 1 base and J by 1 base, leaving 28 bases between them. In nucleotides, the CDR3 is TGTGCCACCAGTGATTTTCAAATCAGGCCATGCCGCGACTGTGAGTCTGGAAACACCATATATTTT. Amino acids: CATSDFQIRPCRDCESGNTIYF.